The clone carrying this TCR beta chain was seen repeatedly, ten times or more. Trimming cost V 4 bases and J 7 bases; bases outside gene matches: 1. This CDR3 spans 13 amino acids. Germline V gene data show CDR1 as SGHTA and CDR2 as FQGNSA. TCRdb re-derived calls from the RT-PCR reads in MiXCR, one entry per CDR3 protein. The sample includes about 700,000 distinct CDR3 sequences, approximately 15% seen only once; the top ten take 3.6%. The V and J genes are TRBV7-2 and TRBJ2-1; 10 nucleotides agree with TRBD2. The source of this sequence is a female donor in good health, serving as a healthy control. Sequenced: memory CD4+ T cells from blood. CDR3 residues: CASSSTSGNEQFF. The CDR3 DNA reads TGTGCCAGCAGCTCGACTAGCGGGAATGAGCAGTTCTTC.